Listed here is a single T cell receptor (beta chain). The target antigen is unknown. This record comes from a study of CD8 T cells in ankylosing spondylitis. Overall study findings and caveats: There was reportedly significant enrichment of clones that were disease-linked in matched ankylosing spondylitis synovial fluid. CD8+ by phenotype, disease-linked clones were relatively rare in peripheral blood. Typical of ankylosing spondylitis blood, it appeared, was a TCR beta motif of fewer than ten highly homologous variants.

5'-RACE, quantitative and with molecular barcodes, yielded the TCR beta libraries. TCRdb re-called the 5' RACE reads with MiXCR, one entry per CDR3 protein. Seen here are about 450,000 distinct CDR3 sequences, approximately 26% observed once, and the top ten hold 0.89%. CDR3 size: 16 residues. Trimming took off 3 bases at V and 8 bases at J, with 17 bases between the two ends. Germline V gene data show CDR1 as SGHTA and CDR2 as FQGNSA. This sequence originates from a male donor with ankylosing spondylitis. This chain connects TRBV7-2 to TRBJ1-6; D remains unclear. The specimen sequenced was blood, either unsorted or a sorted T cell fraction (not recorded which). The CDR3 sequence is CASSFTSGVIYSPLHF. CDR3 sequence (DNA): TGTGCCAGCAGCTTCACGAGCGGGGTAATTTATTCACCCCTCCACTTT.